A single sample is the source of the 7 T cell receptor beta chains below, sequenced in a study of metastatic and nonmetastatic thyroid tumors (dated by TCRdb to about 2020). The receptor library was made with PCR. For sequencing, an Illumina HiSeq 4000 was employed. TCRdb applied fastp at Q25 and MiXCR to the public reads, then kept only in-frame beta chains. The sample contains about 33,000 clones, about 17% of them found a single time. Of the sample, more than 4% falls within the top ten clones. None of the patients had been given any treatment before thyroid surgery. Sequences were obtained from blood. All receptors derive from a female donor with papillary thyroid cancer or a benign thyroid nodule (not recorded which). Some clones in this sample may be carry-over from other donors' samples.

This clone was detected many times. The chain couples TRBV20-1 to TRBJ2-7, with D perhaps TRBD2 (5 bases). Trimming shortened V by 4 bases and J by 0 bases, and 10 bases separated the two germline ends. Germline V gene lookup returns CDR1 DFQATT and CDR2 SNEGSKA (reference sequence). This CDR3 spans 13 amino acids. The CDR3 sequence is CSAKAELSYEQYF. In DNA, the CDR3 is TGCAGTGCTAAAGCGGAACTCTCCTACGAGCAGTACTTC.

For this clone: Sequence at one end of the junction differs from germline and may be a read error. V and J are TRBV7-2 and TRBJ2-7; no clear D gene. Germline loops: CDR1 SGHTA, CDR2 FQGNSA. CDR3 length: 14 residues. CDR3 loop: CASSLHSVTYEQHF. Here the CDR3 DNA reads TGTGCCAGCAGCTTACACTCAGTTACCTACGAGCAGCACTTC.

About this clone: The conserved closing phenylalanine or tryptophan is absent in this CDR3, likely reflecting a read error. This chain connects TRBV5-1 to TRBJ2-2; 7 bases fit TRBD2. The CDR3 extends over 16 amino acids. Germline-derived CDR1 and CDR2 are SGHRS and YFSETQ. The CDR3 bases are TGCGCCAGCATCTTGGAAGTAGCGGGGAACACCGGGGAGCTGTTTCTT. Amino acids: CASILEVAGNTGELFL.

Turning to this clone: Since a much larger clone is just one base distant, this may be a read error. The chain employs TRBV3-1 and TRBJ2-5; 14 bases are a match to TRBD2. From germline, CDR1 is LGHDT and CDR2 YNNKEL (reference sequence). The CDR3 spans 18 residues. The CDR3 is CASSPRLAGGGPEEPQYF. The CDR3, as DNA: TGTGCCAGCAGCCCCAGACTAGCGGGAGGGGGACCTGAAGAGCCCCAGTACTTC.

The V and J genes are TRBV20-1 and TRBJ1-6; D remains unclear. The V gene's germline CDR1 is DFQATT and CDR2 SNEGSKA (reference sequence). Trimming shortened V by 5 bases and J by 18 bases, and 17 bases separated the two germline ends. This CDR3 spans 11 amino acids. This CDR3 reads CSAGVGGRNHF. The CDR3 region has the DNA TGCAGTGCTGGCGTAGGTGGCCGAAACCACTTT.

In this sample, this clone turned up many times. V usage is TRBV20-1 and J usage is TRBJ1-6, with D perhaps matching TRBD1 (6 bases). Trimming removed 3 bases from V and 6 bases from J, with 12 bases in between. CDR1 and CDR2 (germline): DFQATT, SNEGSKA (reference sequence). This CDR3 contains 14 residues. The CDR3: CSASGGAGNSPLHF. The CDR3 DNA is TGCAGTGCTAGCGGGGGGGCCGGTAATTCACCCCTCCACTTT.

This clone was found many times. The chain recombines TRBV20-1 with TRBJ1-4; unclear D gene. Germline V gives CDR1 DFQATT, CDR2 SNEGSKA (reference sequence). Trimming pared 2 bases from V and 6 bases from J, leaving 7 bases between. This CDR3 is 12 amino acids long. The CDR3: CSARPTYEKLFF. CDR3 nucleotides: TGCAGTGCTAGACCCACATATGAAAAACTGTTTTTT.